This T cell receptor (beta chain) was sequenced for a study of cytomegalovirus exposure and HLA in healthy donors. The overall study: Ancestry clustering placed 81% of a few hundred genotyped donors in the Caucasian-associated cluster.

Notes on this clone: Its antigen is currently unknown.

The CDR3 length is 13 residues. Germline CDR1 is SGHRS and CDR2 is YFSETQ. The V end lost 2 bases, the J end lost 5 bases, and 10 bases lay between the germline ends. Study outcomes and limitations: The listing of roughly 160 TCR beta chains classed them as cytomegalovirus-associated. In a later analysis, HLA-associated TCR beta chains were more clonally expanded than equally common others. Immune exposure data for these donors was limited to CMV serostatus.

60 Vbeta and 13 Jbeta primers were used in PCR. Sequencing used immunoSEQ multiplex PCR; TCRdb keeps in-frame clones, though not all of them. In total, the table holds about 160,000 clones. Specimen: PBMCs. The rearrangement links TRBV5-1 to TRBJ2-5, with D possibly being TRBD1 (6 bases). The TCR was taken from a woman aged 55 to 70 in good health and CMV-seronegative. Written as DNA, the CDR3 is TGCGCCAGCAGCTTCGGGACATGGGAGACCCAGTACTTC. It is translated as CASSFGTWETQYF.